Listed below are T cell receptor beta chains from one sample, sequenced in a study of blood T cells in healthy people across ages. From the 5' RACE reads, TCRdb called clonotypes with MiXCR, one entry per CDR3 protein. The repertoire has more than 600,000 distinct CDR3 sequences, approximately 25% of them found once; the top ten carry 9.4%. These data also formed part of another study, on T cells of mothers and their children.

Sequenced input: blood. These receptors were collected from a boy between 10 and 17 years old in good health. The CDR3 runs from the conserved cysteine through the conserved F or W. Fields, in order: J gene, clone size, V gene, D gene, CDR3 DNA, CDR3 protein. A D gene is named only where the DNA matches it firmly. A clone size is listed for some rows: how often the clone was seen (once, few, many), or a class if it is expanded.

TRBJ1-1	NA	TRBV15	TRBD1	TGTGCCACCAGCAGAGATCTGGGACAGGGCACTGAAGCTTTCTTT	CATSRDLGQGTEAFF
TRBJ2-7	NA	TRBV20-1	NA	TGCAGTGCTGAAGACAGCTACGAGCAGTACTTC	CSAEDSYEQYF
TRBJ2-7	few	TRBV5-1	TRBD2	TGCGCCAGCAGCTTTCGGGCGGCCACGGGACTAGCGAATCCCTACGAGCAGTACTTC	CASSFRAATGLANPYEQYF
TRBJ2-7	NA	TRBV29-1	TRBD2	TGCAGCGTTGAGGGGGTAGCGGGAGTCCCCTACGAGCAGTACTTC	CSVEGVAGVPYEQYF
TRBJ1-3	NA	TRBV11-3	NA	TGTGCCAGCAGTTCTGCCTGGTCGTTGTTCGGAAACACCATATATTTT	CASSSAWSLFGNTIYF
TRBJ1-4	NA	TRBV5-1	NA	TGCGCCAGCAGCTTGGATTCCGCCGGCGGTGAAAAACTGTTTTTT	CASSLDSAGGEKLFF
TRBJ1-2	few	TRBV4-1	NA	TGCGCCAGCAGCCAAACCTCGGGGAAGGGAAACTATGGCTACACCTTC	CASSQTSGKGNYGYTF
TRBJ2-1	NA	TRBV9	TRBD2	TGTGCCAGCAGCTCAACACTAGCGGCTTACAATGAGCAGTTCTTC	CASSSTLAAYNEQFF
TRBJ1-4	NA	TRBV7-9	NA	TGTGCCAGCGAGACAGGCCGTAATGAAAAACTGTTTTTT	CASETGRNEKLFF
TRBJ1-2	few	TRBV28	NA	TGTGCCAGCAGTTCCCATACAGGCCATCCCTATGGCTACACCTTC	CASSSHTGHPYGYTF
TRBJ2-7	few	TRBV28	NA	TGTGCCAGCAAGCCCGGGGCCCACGAGCAGTACTTC	CASKPGAHEQYF
TRBJ2-7	NA	TRBV28	TRBD2	TGTGCCAGCTCATTGGGGAGCGGGAAAATCTACGAGCAGTACTTC	CASSLGSGKIYEQYF
TRBJ1-2	few	TRBV7-9	NA	TGTGCCAGCAGCTTCCTTAACTATGGCTACACCTTC	CASSFLNYGYTF
TRBJ2-5	NA	TRBV25-1	TRBD2	TGTGCCAGCAGTGACTCCCGGACTAGCGGACAAGAGACCCAGTACTTC	CASSDSRTSGQETQYF
TRBJ1-4	few	TRBV4-3	TRBD1	TGCGCCAGCAGCCGGCTGCTAGGACAGGAGGAAAAACTGTTTTTT	CASSRLLGQEEKLFF
TRBJ1-2	NA	TRBV3-1	NA	TGTGCCAGCAGCCGAGAACAGGGTAGCTATGGCTACACCTTC	CASSREQGSYGYTF
TRBJ2-5	NA	TRBV5-1	TRBD1	TGCGCCAGCAGCTTAGGGACAGCCCCGGTGGAGACCCAGTACTTC	CASSLGTAPVETQYF
TRBJ2-7	NA	TRBV11-3	NA	TGTGCCAGCAGCCCGGGGGAGACCTACGAGCGGTACTTC	CASSPGETYERYF
TRBJ2-1	few	TRBV20-1	TRBD1	TGCAGTGCTAGAGTGGGGACAGAGAGCTCCTACAATGAGCAGTTCTTC	CSARVGTESSYNEQFF
TRBJ1-2	few	TRBV10-3	NA	TGTGCCATCAACGGACGCGTAGAAGGCTACACCTTC	CAINGRVEGYTF
TRBJ2-2	NA	TRBV28	TRBD2	TGTGCCAGCAGTTTAAGAGCGGGAAACACCGGGGAGCTGTTTTTT	CASSLRAGNTGELFF
TRBJ1-1	NA	TRBV14	NA	TGTGCCAGCAGCCCGGTATGGGGGACGGGAGCTTTCTTT	CASSPVWGTGAFF
TRBJ2-1	NA	TRBV24-1	NA	TGTGCCACCAGTGACCGGGGACTGAGCTTATACAATGAGCAGTTCTTC	CATSDRGLSLYNEQFF
TRBJ2-1	few	TRBV20-1	TRBD2	TGCAGTGTTGAGACTAGCGGGAGGGGCCCGAACAATGAGCAGTTCTTC	CSVETSGRGPNNEQFF
TRBJ2-6	few	TRBV5-1	NA	TGCGCCAGCAGCTTGGCCTCAGGGTCAGGCTCTGGGGCCAACGTCCTGACTTTC	CASSLASGSGSGANVLTF
TRBJ2-7	NA	TRBV4-3	TRBD2	TGCGCCAGCAGCTCATACGGGGGCCCTAGCGGGGGGCGTAGAGAGCAGTACTTC	CASSSYGGPSGGRREQYF
TRBJ1-1	few	TRBV29-1	NA	TGCAGCGTTGAAGATCTCGCAGACTACTACACTGAAGCTTTCTTT	CSVEDLADYYTEAFF
TRBJ2-3	NA	TRBV11-1	TRBD2	TGTGCCAGCAGCTTCGGGGGGACGGCAGATACGCAGTATTTT	CASSFGGTADTQYF
TRBJ2-2	few	TRBV18	NA	TGTGCCAGCTCACCACGAGGGCCGCCCGCCGGGGAGCTGTTTTTT	CASSPRGPPAGELFF
TRBJ2-5	few	TRBV6-7	NA	TGTGCCAGCACCACCAGGAGCCAAGAGACCCAGTACTTC	CASTTRSQETQYF
TRBJ2-1	NA	TRBV10-3	TRBD1	TGTGCCATCAGTGAGTTGAGGGGACAGGGTGATTACTTC	CAISELRGQGDYF
TRBJ1-4	NA	TRBV3-1	NA	TGTGCCAGCAGCCAAGATATTGGGTCAAATGAGAAACTGTTTTTT	CASSQDIGSNEKLFF
TRBJ1-4	NA	TRBV4-1	NA	TGCGCCAGCAGCCAAGTCAGCCTAAATGAAAAACTGTTTTTT	CASSQVSLNEKLFF
TRBJ1-6	NA	TRBV6-5	TRBD1	TGTGCCAGCAGATTCGGGACAGGGAGGAATTCACCCCTCCACTTT	CASRFGTGRNSPLHF
TRBJ2-5	few	TRBV5-1	NA	TGCGCCAGCAGCATACGGGACACTGGAGAGACCCAGTACTTC	CASSIRDTGETQYF
TRBJ2-7	NA	TRBV7-2	TRBD1	TGTGCCAGCACTACTGGGGCAGGGGGCATCGAGCAGTACTTC	CASTTGAGGIEQYF
TRBJ2-1	many	TRBV29-1	TRBD1	TGCAGCGTGGACAGGGTCTACAATGAGCAGTTCTTC	CSVDRVYNEQFF
TRBJ2-3	NA	TRBV10-3	NA	TGTGCCGTACCAGGGAATAACGGAGATACGCAGTATTTT	CAVPGNNGDTQYF
TRBJ2-1	NA	TRBV7-2	NA	TGTGCCAGCAGCTTAGCTAGCGGCCTCTCCTACAATGAGCAGTTCTTC	CASSLASGLSYNEQFF
TRBJ1-4	once	TRBV4-3	TRBD1	TGCGCCAGCAGCCAAGGAGGGGGACAGGGGAATGAAAAACTGTTTTTT	CASSQGGGQGNEKLFF
TRBJ2-7	few	TRBV10-2	NA	TGCGCCAGCAGTGAGTCAGTTGGCAGTCTCTACGAGCAGTACTTC	CASSESVGSLYEQYF
TRBJ2-1	few	TRBV4-2	TRBD2	TGTGCCAGCAGCCAAGATGCGCTAGCGGGGGCCCTCTACAATGAGCAGTTCTTC	CASSQDALAGALYNEQFF
TRBJ2-7	NA	TRBV29-1	NA	TGCAGCGTTGCCCGTCTTTGGCGACTCAGGGACTTC	CSVARLWRLRDF
TRBJ1-5	NA	TRBV20-1	NA	TGCAGTGCAGTTGGTCCAGGGGAAAGGAGCAATCAGCCCCAGCATTTT	CSAVGPGERSNQPQHF
TRBJ2-7	NA	TRBV7-2	NA	TGTGCCAGCAGCCTAGGTTTCAGGGGTCTTGAGTACTTC	CASSLGFRGLEYF
TRBJ1-4	NA	TRBV7-2	TRBD1	TGTGCCAGCAGCCGACAGGGCGGCGCTAATGAAAAACTGTTTTTT	CASSRQGGANEKLFF
TRBJ2-5	many	TRBV6-5	NA	TGTGCCAGCTGGAACAGCGTCGGAGAGACCCAGTACTTC	CASWNSVGETQYF
TRBJ2-5	NA	TRBV15	TRBD2	TGTGCCACCAGCAGAGCAAGCGGGGAAGAGACCCAGTACTTC	CATSRASGEETQYF